This TCR beta chain was found in a study of early T cells in non-severe SARS-CoV-2 infection. Across the study: Sequencing used unsorted whole-blood bulk RNA, so chains lack pairing. General study points: Private and CD4 specificities were missed by VDJdb matching, skewed to anti-spike CD8.

Unique molecular identifiers were affixed to single, distinct cDNA molecules. One entry per CDR3 protein results from TCRdb running MiXCR on the 5' RACE reads. The repertoire holds more than 65,000 distinct CDR3 sequences, with less than 15% as singletons. The CDR3 consists of 14 residues. The germline V gene encodes CDR1 SGHRS and CDR2 YFSETQ. Concerning this clonotype itself: The antigen is undetermined. A much larger clonotype is one base distant, so this may be a read error.

This clonotype originated in an adult who was a healthcare worker with PCR-confirmed SARS-CoV-2 infection or an uninfected control (not recorded which). Material for sequencing was whole blood. The chain links TRBV5-1 to TRBJ2-2; the D gene is possibly TRBD2 (6 bases). CDR3 sequence: CASRVGLNTGEPFF. DNA of the CDR3: TGCGCCAGCAGGGTGGGACTGAACACCGGGGAGCCGTTTTTT.